Listed below are T cell receptor beta chains from one sample, sequenced in a study of regulatory T cells in long-lasting Graves disease. Via MiXCR, TCRdb re-called the multiplex PCR reads, giving one row per CDR3 protein. This table holds about 210,000 distinct CDR3 sequences, approximately 18% found once. This sample was shared with a second study, whose subject was T cells in Graves' hyperthyroidism and ophthalmopathy.

Sequencing used peripheral blood mononuclear cells (PBMCs), obtained at new diagnosis, from a patient treated with antithyroid drugs. These receptors were obtained from a woman in her 30s with Graves disease. The CDR3 runs from the conserved cysteine through the conserved F or W. Each record gives: J gene, clone size, D gene, V gene, CDR3 protein, CDR3 DNA. A D gene is named only where the DNA matches it firmly. Some rows mark clone size as missing; the rest say once, few, many or name a class of expanded clone.

>TRBJ1-2|many|NA|TRBV12-3/TRBV12-4
CASSLRAENGYTF
TGTGCCAGCAGTTTAAGGGCAGAGAATGGCTACACCTTC
>TRBJ1-6|many|NA|TRBV5-8
CASSGWAPGTSIHNSPLHF
TGTGCCAGCAGCGGATGGGCGCCAGGGACGAGCATACATAATTCACCCCTCCACTTT
>TRBJ1-5|many|NA|TRBV6-1
CASTPYGNSNQPQHF
TGTGCCAGCACCCCCTATGGGAATAGCAATCAGCCCCAGCATTTT
>TRBJ2-7|many|TRBD1|TRBV6-5
CASSYSRPGQSYEQYF
TGTGCCAGCAGTTACTCGAGGCCGGGACAGTCCTACGAGCAGTACTTC
>TRBJ1-6|many|NA|TRBV7-3
CASSPGVNSPLHF
TGTGCCAGCAGCCCAGGGGTCAATTCACCCCTCCACTTT
>TRBJ1-5|NA|NA|TRBV5-5
CASSPDPISLQPQHF
TGTGCCAGCAGCCCCGACCCGATATCGCTCCAGCCCCAGCATTTT
>TRBJ1-1|many|TRBD1|TRBV11-2
CASSRQGLTEAFF
TGTGCCAGCAGCCGACAGGGGTTGACTGAAGCTTTCTTT
>TRBJ1-5|many|TRBD1|TRBV5-1
CASSFTGGDQPQHF
TGCGCCAGCAGCTTTACAGGGGGTGATCAGCCCCAGCATTTT
>TRBJ2-1|many|NA|TRBV7-8
CASSLFGWTQPSNEQFF
TGTGCCAGCAGCTTATTCGGCTGGACCCAACCCAGCAATGAGCAGTTCTTC
>TRBJ2-7|many|NA|TRBV5-1
CASSLNDEQYF
TGCGCCAGCAGCTTGAACGACGAGCAGTACTTC
>TRBJ1-1|few|NA|TRBV19
CASTAAWGRGSEAFF
TGTGCCAGTACCGCGGCTTGGGGCCGGGGATCTGAAGCTTTCTTT
>TRBJ1-5|many|TRBD1|TRBV30
CAWGVQGQGNRQPQHF
TGTGCCTGGGGAGTTCAGGGACAGGGAAATAGACAGCCCCAGCATTTT
>TRBJ1-3|many|NA|TRBV6-2/TRBV6-3
CASRTQGTGNTIYF
TGTGCCAGCAGGACCCAGGGGACTGGAAACACCATATATTTT
>TRBJ2-1|NA|NA|TRBV11-3
CASSLRGGSYNEQFF
TGTGCCAGCAGCTTACGGGGAGGCTCCTACAATGAGCAGTTCTTC
>TRBJ1-5|NA|NA|TRBV28
CASSLNEGPQPQHF
TGTGCCAGCAGTTTAAACGAGGGACCTCAGCCCCAGCATTTT
>TRBJ1-4|many|NA|TRBV12-3/TRBV12-4
CASRSQGTGEKLFF
TGTGCCAGCAGGTCTCAGGGGACGGGTGAAAAACTGTTTTTT
>TRBJ1-1|many|NA|TRBV28
CASSFSQGAFF
TGTGCCAGCAGTTTTAGTCAAGGCGCTTTCTTT
>TRBJ2-1|many|NA|TRBV30
CAWSVGLGGNEQFF
TGTGCCTGGAGTGTTGGGCTTGGAGGCAATGAGCAGTTCTTC
>TRBJ1-3|many|NA|TRBV2
CASSAFGGAGNTIYF
TGTGCCAGCAGTGCCTTTGGTGGAGCTGGAAACACCATATATTTT
>TRBJ1-2|many|TRBD1|TRBV6-4
CASSDGTGGRDGYTF
TGTGCCAGCAGTGACGGGACAGGGGGCCGAGATGGCTACACCTTC
>TRBJ2-1|many|NA|TRBV9
CASASGDNEQFF
TGTGCCAGCGCTTCTGGGGACAATGAGCAGTTCTTC
>TRBJ2-2|many|TRBD1|TRBV2
CARGTGADTGELFF
TGTGCCAGGGGGACAGGGGCCGACACCGGGGAGCTGTTTTTT
>TRBJ2-7|many|TRBD2|TRBV5-1
CASSLNSGREQYF
TGCGCCAGCAGCCTTAATAGCGGGAGGGAGCAGTACTTC
>TRBJ2-1|few|NA|TRBV6-2/TRBV6-3
CASSYGAIPRGSEQFF
TGTGCCAGCAGTTACGGCGCGATCCCGCGAGGGAGTGAGCAGTTCTTC